The 27 T cell receptor beta chains reported below all come from one sample, sequenced in a study of cytomegalovirus exposure and HLA in healthy donors. The primer mix had 60 Vbeta and 13 Jbeta primers. Generated by immunoSEQ multiplex PCR, the TCRdb table keeps only in-frame clones and is missing some. The sample consists of 140,000 to 150,000 clones, roughly 90% of them appearing once. Sample: PBMCs. These receptors all come from a woman aged 40 to 55 in good health and CMV-seronegative.

V is TRBV5-6 and J is TRBJ2-1; tentatively, D is TRBD1 (6 bases). CDR3 size: 17 residues. Trimming took off 4 bases at V and 0 bases at J, with 17 bases between the two ends. CDR1 is SGHDT and CDR2 is YYEEEE in the germline V gene. The CDR3 sequence: CASSEYRASSSYNEQFF. DNA of the CDR3: TGTGCCAGCAGCGAATACAGGGCCTCGAGCTCCTACAATGAGCAGTTCTTC.

This clone showed up just once. The V call is TRBV6-5, the J call TRBJ1-4, with 8 bases lining up with TRBD1. Trimming took 6 bases from V and 6 from J; bases not matched to a gene: 3. This CDR3 is 13 amino acids long. Germline assignment: CDR1 MNHEY and CDR2 SVGAGI. The CDR3 loop reads CASSRGQDEKLFF. The CDR3 region has the DNA TGTGCCAGCAGCAGGGGACAGGATGAAAAACTGTTTTTT.

The rearrangement joins TRBV19 to TRBJ1-5; possible D gene TRBD1, 5 bases. CDR3 length equals 14 residues. Trimming stripped 7 bases from V and 2 bases from J, with 12 bases between. Germline loops: CDR1 LNHDA, CDR2 SQIVND (reference sequence). Here the CDR3 DNA reads TGTGCCAGTAAGGATCGGGGGGGCAATCAGCCCCAGCATTTT. Protein sequence: CASKDRGGNQPQHF.

V is TRBV7-2 and J is TRBJ2-5; TRBD2 matches 11 bases. The end of the DNA aligns better with TRBJ2-7, so the J call may be wrong. The V gene's germline CDR1 is SGHTA and CDR2 FQGNSA. CDR3 length: 18 residues. CDR3 residues: CASSAHRPPGLAAYEQYF. CDR3 in DNA: TGTGCCAGCAGCGCCCACCGACCGCCGGGACTAGCGGCGTACGAGCAGTACTTC.

This chain joins TRBV9 and TRBJ1-2; D is undetermined. In germline, CDR1 is SGDLS, CDR2 YYNGEE. Trimming stripped 4 bases from V and 1 base from J, with 11 bases between. CDR3 length equals 14 residues. The CDR3: CASSTPGSNYGYTF. For the CDR3, the DNA is TGTGCCAGCAGCACCCCCGGGAGTAACTATGGCTACACCTTC.

Note on this clone: One junction end disagrees with the germline gene, perhaps due to a read error. V is TRBV9 and J is TRBJ2-7; D perhaps matches TRBD2 (6 bases). Germline lookup yields CDR1 SGDLS and CDR2 YYNGEE. This CDR3 is 13 amino acids long. DNA for the CDR3: TGTGCCAGCAGCTACGGGGACTCCTACGGGCAGTACTTC. Its protein product is CASSYGDSYGQYF.

This chain connects TRBV9 to TRBJ2-5; D might be TRBD2 (6 bases). The CDR3 is 15 residues long. The ends were cut back, 3 bases at V and 5 bases at J, with 17 bases in the middle. Germline V gene lookup returns CDR1 SGDLS and CDR2 YYNGEE. The chain's CDR3 is CASSALPGVTETQYF. The CDR3 DNA is TGTGCCAGCAGCGCTCTTCCGGGGGTTACGGAGACCCAGTACTTC. Drawing the rest from reference TRBV9 and TRBJ2-5, the complete variable domain is DSGVTQTPKHLITATGQRVTLRCSPRSGDLSVYWYQQSLDQGLQFLIQYYNGEERAKGNILERFSAQQFPDLHSELNLSSLELGDSALYFCASSALPGVTETQYFGPGTRLLVL.

This clone is a singleton in its sample. The V gene is TRBV5-1, the J gene TRBJ2-5; 14 bases are shared with TRBD2. From germline, CDR1 is SGHRS and CDR2 YFSETQ. Trimming removed 4 bases from V and 4 bases from J; junction bases left unmatched: 9. The CDR3 has 17 amino acids. The CDR3 DNA follows: TGCGCCAGCAGCACTGGAACCGGGACTAGCGGGAGAGAGACCCAGTACTTC. Translation: CASSTGTGTSGRETQYF.

CDR3 sequence reads: CAWSAGHYNEQFF. CDR3 sequence (DNA): TGTGCCTGGAGTGCGGGACACTACAATGAGCAGTTCTTC. V is TRBV30 and J is TRBJ2-1; perhaps TRBD1 as D (6 bases). CDR1 is GTSNPN, CDR2 SVGIG, per germline (reference sequence). With 1 base removed from V and 3 bases from J, the gap between germline ends came to 7 bases. CDR3 size: 13 residues.

Remarks on this clone: At one end, the junction sequence differs from germline, possibly due to a read error. V and J are TRBV7-9 and TRBJ2-7; 8 bases agree with TRBD1. The CDR3 has 15 residues. Germline CDR1 reads SEHNR; CDR2 reads FQNEAQ (reference sequence). CDR3 sequence reads: CSSSFGQGLVYEQYF. DNA for the CDR3: TGTTCCAGCAGCTTCGGACAGGGTCTCGTCTACGAGCAGTACTTC.

The chain employs TRBV4-3 and TRBJ2-7; tentatively, D is TRBD1 (5 bases). Germline V lookup: CDR1 LGHNA, CDR2 YSLEER. Trimming pared 4 bases from V and 5 bases from J, leaving 15 bases between. This CDR3 contains 14 residues. CDR3 region: CASSLSTGGDEQYF. CDR3 DNA sequence: TGCGCCAGCAGCCTCTCCACAGGTGGGGACGAGCAGTACTTC.

This chain connects TRBV4-1 to TRBJ2-7, with TRBD2 identical over 14 bases. With 5 bases clipped from V and 3 bases from J, the junction kept 21 bases outside the gene matches. Germline V gene data show CDR1 as MGHRA and CDR2 as YSYEKL. The CDR3 length is 21 residues. The DNA for the CDR3 is TGCGCCAGCAGCTCTGTCCCCCATGCTCGCGGGACTAGCGGGGGCCGCTACGAGCAGTACTTC. Encoded protein: CASSSVPHARGTSGGRYEQYF.

The rearrangement uses TRBV11-3 and TRBJ1-3; TRBD1 agrees at 7 bases. Germline-derived CDR1 and CDR2 are SGHNT and YENEEA. After removal of 0 bases from V and 7 bases from J, the junction contained 6 bases not matched to a gene. The CDR3 totals 15 residues. DNA of the CDR3: TGTGCCAGCAGCTTAGATGGCGCAGGGGGGAACACCATATATTTT. It yields the protein CASSLDGAGGNTIYF. The variable domain in full, completed from reference TRBV11-3 and TRBJ1-3, reads EAGVVQSPRYKIIEKKQPVAFWCNPISGHNTLYWYLQNLGQGPELLIRYENEEAVDDSQLPKDRFSAERLKGVDSTLKIQPAELGDSAVYLCASSLDGAGGNTIYFGEGSWLTVV.

V gene TRBV19 combines with J gene TRBJ1-1, with 7 bases fitting TRBD1. Trimming removed 4 bases from V and 1 base from J; junction bases left unmatched: 6. Germline V lookup: CDR1 LNHDA, CDR2 SQIVND (reference sequence). CDR3 length: 15 amino acids. CDR3 in amino acids: CASSTPGTENTEAFF. CDR3 nucleotides: TGTGCCAGTAGTACCCCCGGGACAGAGAACACTGAAGCTTTCTTT.

The rearrangement uses TRBV5-1 and TRBJ1-1, with 7 bases aligning to TRBD1. CDR1 SGHRS and CDR2 YFSETQ come from the germline V gene. The CDR3 loop spans 11 amino acids. J was trimmed by 7 bases and V by 4 bases; bases with no gene match: 1. CDR3 bases: TGCGCCAGCAGCCGGGACAGTGAAGCTTTCTTT. As protein: CASSRDSEAFF.

The CDR3 bases are TGTGCCAGCAGCCGGGGGGACCAAGAGACCCAGTACTTC. Protein product: CASSRGDQETQYF. This chain joins TRBV4-2 and TRBJ2-5, with D maybe TRBD2 (6 bases). The V gene's germline CDR1 is LGHNA and CDR2 YNFKEQ. The CDR3 contains 13 residues. V lost 4 bases to trimming and J lost 0 bases, with 6 bases between them.

The chain carries TRBV28 and TRBJ2-1; tentatively, D is TRBD2 (7 bases). This CDR3 has 14 residues. Trimming pared 7 bases from V and 9 bases from J, leaving 19 bases between. Germline V gene lookup returns CDR1 MDHEN and CDR2 SYDVKM. This chain's CDR3 is CASIGGRAGGEQFF. The DNA of the CDR3 is TGTGCCAGCATAGGGGGGAGGGCCGGCGGTGAGCAGTTCTTC. Full variable domain (outside the CDR3, taken from reference TRBV28 and TRBJ2-1): DVKVTQSSRYLVKRTGEKVFLECVQDMDHENMFWYRQDPGLGLRLIYFSYDVKMKEKGDIPEGYSVSREKKERFSLILESASTNQTSMYLCASIGGRAGGEQFFGPGTRLTVL.

The chain employs TRBV28 and TRBJ1-2, with D possibly being TRBD1 (5 bases). From germline, CDR1 is MDHEN and CDR2 SYDVKM. V was shortened by 6 bases and J by 8 bases, with 19 bases between the two germline ends. CDR3 length: 14 residues. As DNA, the CDR3 is TGTGCCAGCAGCAGTCCCGACAGTCTGTGGGGCTACACCTTC. This codes for CASSSPDSLWGYTF.

V is TRBV19 and J is TRBJ2-7; possible D gene TRBD1, 5 bases. Germline CDR1 and CDR2: LNHDA and SQIVND (reference sequence). Between the trimmed V and J ends, which lost 5 bases and 5 bases, there was a span of 19 bases. This CDR3 contains 15 residues. CDR3 nucleotide sequence: TGTGCCAGTAGTCCCCGTTGGGGCCCTGGGCACGAGCAGTACTTC. It yields the protein CASSPRWGPGHEQYF. Combining the CDR3 with reference TRBV19 and TRBJ2-7 gives the whole variable domain DGGITQSPKYLFRKEGQNVTLSCEQNLNHDAMYWYRQDPGQGLRLIYYSQIVNDFQKGDIAEGYSVSREKKESFPLTVTSAQKNPTAFYLCASSPRWGPGHEQYFGPGTRLTVT.

The chain recombines TRBV5-1 with TRBJ2-2; a weak D match, TRBD2 (5 bases). The CDR3 runs to 15 residues. The germline CDR1 and CDR2 sequences are SGHRS and YFSETQ. The germline V and J ends were trimmed by 4 bases and 0 bases, with 10 bases remaining between them. The CDR3, as DNA: TGCGCCAGCAGCCTTAGCGCCGCGAACACCGGGGAGCTGTTTTTT. Translating it yields CASSLSAANTGELFF.

This chain joins TRBV5-8 and TRBJ1-4, with 7 bases that match TRBD1. J was trimmed by 8 bases and V by 1 base; bases with no gene match: 8. Germline CDR1 reads SGHTS; CDR2 reads YDEGEE. This CDR3 has 15 amino acids. CDR3 in DNA: TGTGCCAGCAGCTTGAAGTCTGAGGGACAGGAAAAACTGTTTTTT. Encoded protein: CASSLKSEGQEKLFF.

CDR3: CASSLVGGRATDTQYF. The CDR3 DNA sequence: TGTGCCAGCAGCTTAGTTGGCGGGAGGGCCACAGATACGCAGTATTTT. The rearrangement links TRBV7-8 to TRBJ2-3, with 9 bases aligning to TRBD2. Per germline, CDR1 SGHVS and CDR2 FQNEAQ. The CDR3 has 16 residues. After removal of 1 base from V and 2 bases from J, the junction contained 4 bases not matched to a gene.

Notes on this clone: At one boundary the junction diverges from the germline segment, which might be a read error. The J gene is TRBJ1-1, the V gene TRBV7-9; the D is unclear. CDR1 and CDR2 from the germline V gene are SEHNR and FQNEAQ (reference sequence). The CDR3 has 13 amino acids. This CDR3 reads CSSTLSENTEAFF. CDR3 coding DNA: TGTTCCAGCACCCTCAGTGAGAACACTGAAGCTTTCTTT. Looking up the rest from reference TRBV7-9 and TRBJ1-1 gives the full variable domain: DTGVSQNPRHKITKRGQNVTFRCDPISEHNRLYWYRQTLGQGPEFLTYFQNEAQLEKSRLLSDRFSAERPKGSFSTLEIQRTEQGDSAMYLCSSTLSENTEAFFGQGTRLTVV.

The V gene is TRBV4-2, the J gene TRBJ2-3; D call uncertain. CDR3 length: 12 amino acids. Trimming took 5 bases from V and 1 from J, leaving 4 bases between them. Looked up from germline, CDR1 is LGHNA and CDR2 is YNFKEQ. In DNA, the CDR3 is TGTGCCAGCAGCTTAGGCACAGATACGCAGTATTTT. Its translation is CASSLGTDTQYF.

The V call is TRBV2, the J call TRBJ2-7; D is uncertain. CDR1 and CDR2 from the germline V gene are SNHLY and FYNNEI. The CDR3 consists of 13 residues. Trimming removed 3 bases at V and 3 bases at J, with 9 bases between. The CDR3 nucleotides are TGTGCCAGCAGTGAGTATGCGGACTACGAGCAGTACTTC. It translates to CASSEYADYEQYF.

This chain connects TRBV5-4 to TRBJ2-3, with D maybe TRBD2 (5 bases). The CDR3 length is 15 residues. V lost 5 bases and J 0 bases, leaving 13 bases between the germline ends. The germline V gene encodes CDR1 SGHNT and CDR2 YYREEE (reference sequence). CDR3 DNA sequence: TGTGCCAGCAGGAGGGCGGCGTATAGCACAGATACGCAGTATTTT. Its protein product is CASRRAAYSTDTQYF.

V usage is TRBV21-1 and J usage is TRBJ2-1; the DNA was not compared with TRBD2, the D call given in the table. TRBV21-1 is noted as a pseudogene. This CDR3 is 10 amino acids long. The CDR3 region is CASSKGGPFF. The CDR3 bases are TGTGCCAGCAGCAAAGGCGGCCCGTTCTTC.